The 25 T cell receptor beta chains below come from one sample, sequenced in a study of T cell repertoires in cytomegalovirus infection. No antigen is known for these receptors. Using its own MiXCR run on the reads, TCRdb lists one record per CDR3 protein. The sample gives under 500,000 distinct CDR3 sequences, about 44% of which show up once; 35% to 50% is in the top ten. Sequencing was performed on cultured PBMCs, taken from culture after CMV antigen stimulation. The receptors were sampled from a human donor in good health (CMV status not recorded). Some clones in this sample may be carry-over from other donors' samples.

This clonotype came up once. The rearrangement links TRBV6-2 or TRBV6-3 to TRBJ2-2; no firm D call. The CDR3 consists of 14 residues. V lost 6 bases to trimming and J lost 0 bases, with 8 bases between them. Looked up from germline, CDR1 is MNHEY and CDR2 is SVGEGT. The CDR3 sequence is CASSSRANTGELFF. The CDR3 DNA reads TGTGCCAGCAGCTCAAGGGCGAACACCGGGGAGCTGTTTTTT.

The chain has TRBV27 and TRBJ2-3; no definite D call. Trimming took 4 bases from V and 7 from J, leaving 12 bases between them. Per the germline V gene, CDR1 is MNHEY and CDR2 is SMNVEV (reference sequence). The CDR3 is made up of 13 amino acids. The DNA of the CDR3 is TGTGCCAGCAGTTACCTGGACGGAAATACGCAGTATTTT. Amino acids: CASSYLDGNTQYF.

This clonotype was detected only a few times. The chain uses TRBV20-1 and TRBJ1-1; TRBD1 is a possible D gene (6 bases). Germline lookup yields CDR1 DFQATT and CDR2 SNEGSKA (reference sequence). Trimming removed 0 bases at V and 6 bases at J, with 14 bases between. This CDR3 comprises 14 residues. The CDR3 nucleotides are TGCAGTGCTAGAGAGACAGGCCCGAGGGCTGAAGCTTTCTTT. It encodes CSARETGPRAEAFF.

This clonotype was detected a few times. This may be a read error: a much more frequent sequence differs by one nucleotide. This sequence joins TRBV28 and TRBJ2-7; D possibly corresponds to TRBD2 (5 bases). The CDR3 loop spans 14 amino acids. CDR1 MDHEN and CDR2 SYDVKM come from the germline V gene. CDR3 region: CASSFSSLGGEQCF. In DNA, the CDR3 is TGTGCCAGCAGTTTTTCTAGCTTGGGCGGCGAGCAGTGCTTC.

Comments on this clonotype: Germline and junction disagree at one end, which may indicate a read error. The CDR3 bases are TGCAGTGGTAGACGATCAGGGTTAGATAATTCACCCCTCCACTTT. As protein: CSGRRSGLDNSPLHF. The genes are TRBV20-1 and TRBJ1-6, with D possibly being TRBD1 (5 bases). This CDR3 has 15 amino acids. Germline CDR1 DFQATT, CDR2 SNEGSKA (reference sequence).

This chain joins TRBV27 and TRBJ2-7, with D unresolved. V lost 5 bases, J lost 7 bases, and 15 bases lay in between. Germline V gene data show CDR1 as MNHEY and CDR2 as SMNVEV (reference sequence). This CDR3 is 13 amino acids long. As DNA, the CDR3 is TGTGCCAGCAGTCCCCGCGTTTCTGGAGAGCAGTACTTC. It encodes CASSPRVSGEQYF.

The chain has TRBV12-3 or TRBV12-4 and TRBJ2-2; maybe TRBD1 (5 bases). The CDR3 is made up of 15 amino acids. V gave up 4 bases and J gave up 1 base, with 10 bases separating them. The CDR3 DNA follows: TGTGCCAGCAGTTCGACAGTCGAGAACACCGGGGAGCTGTTTTTT. It translates to CASSSTVENTGELFF.

This chain uses TRBV11-2 with TRBJ1-1; 7 bases align to TRBD1. J gave up 5 bases and V 5 bases, and 5 bases lay outside the gene matches. CDR1 SGHAT and CDR2 FQNNGV come from the germline V gene. The CDR3 runs to 13 residues. CDR3 loop: CASSQGERTEAFF. The CDR3 coding sequence is TGTGCCAGCAGCCAGGGGGAAAGGACTGAAGCTTTCTTT.

V and J are TRBV7-2 and TRBJ1-1; no definite D call. V gave up 2 bases and J gave up 4 bases, with 11 bases separating them. Looked up from germline, CDR1 is SGHTA and CDR2 is FQGNSA. The CDR3 is 14 amino acids. The CDR3 loop reads CASSLNAGPTEAFF. Written as DNA, the CDR3 is TGTGCCAGCAGCTTAAATGCCGGTCCCACTGAAGCTTTCTTT. Full variable domain (missing parts from reference TRBV7-2 and TRBJ1-1): GAGVSQSPSNKVTEKGKDVELRCDPISGHTALYWYRQSLGQGLEFLIYFQGNSAPDKSGLPSDRFSAERTGGSVSTLTIQRTQQEDSAVYLCASSLNAGPTEAFFGQGTRLTVV.

The chain uses TRBV12-5 and TRBJ2-3; D gene unclear. The CDR3 covers 13 residues. V was clipped by 7 bases and J by 4 bases, with 12 bases between them. Looked up from germline, CDR1 is LGHNT and CDR2 is FRNRAP. The CDR3 nucleotides are TGTGCTAGTGCCCATCCCGACCCAGATACGCAGTATTTT. This gives the protein CASAHPDPDTQYF.

In DNA, the CDR3 is TGTGCCAGCAGTGAGGTCCTCGGCACAGATACGCAGTATTTT. Translated, it gives CASSEVLGTDTQYF. The chain couples TRBV2 to TRBJ2-3; D not resolved. Deletions cut 3 bases from V and 1 base from J, with 8 bases between. The germline V gene encodes CDR1 SNHLY and CDR2 FYNNEI. The length of the CDR3 is 14 residues.

This clonotype occurred a few times. The chain is built from TRBV12-3 or TRBV12-4 and TRBJ2-5, with a possible D match to TRBD1 (6 bases). There are 13 residues in the CDR3. The CDR3 DNA follows: TGTGCTTCCGACCCAGGGGTAGGAGAGACCCAGTACTTC. Protein: CASDPGVGETQYF.

The chain combines TRBV6-1 with TRBJ2-7, with D unclear. The CDR3 is 12 residues long. CDR1 MNHNS and CDR2 SASEGT come from the germline V gene. V lost 5 bases and J 4 bases, leaving 9 bases between the germline ends. CDR3 sequence (DNA): TGTGCCAGCAGTAGAAGCGAGTACGAGCAGTACTTC. Its translation: CASSRSEYEQYF.

The chain couples TRBV5-1 to TRBJ2-5; D is perhaps TRBD1 (6 bases). The CDR3 spans 15 residues. V lost 4 bases and J lost 3, with 16 bases in between. Per germline, CDR1 SGHRS and CDR2 YFSETQ. The CDR3 DNA follows: TGCGCCAGCAGCCTACAGGGCACCACCGAAGAGACCCAGTACTTC. This gives the protein CASSLQGTTEETQYF.

The chain uses TRBV5-6 and TRBJ1-2; weak D call: TRBD1 (5 bases). The CDR3 is made up of 14 amino acids. Trimming shortened V by 2 bases and J by 11 bases, and 19 bases separated the two germline ends. CDR1 and CDR2 from the germline V gene are SGHDT and YYEEEE. The CDR3 coding sequence is TGTGCCAGCAGCTTTAGGGCAGGGAGTGAATTTTACACCTTC. Residues: CASSFRAGSEFYTF.

This clonotype was detected only a few times. The V call is TRBV7-2, the J call TRBJ2-3, with D unresolved. Trimming stripped 0 bases from V and 1 base from J, with 17 bases between. The CDR3 is 18 residues long. In germline, CDR1 is SGHTA, CDR2 FQGNSA. The CDR3 loop reads CASSLAGQSLTGTDTQYF. CDR3 DNA: TGTGCCAGCAGCTTAGCGGGCCAGTCCCTTACCGGCACAGATACGCAGTATTTT.

V and J are TRBV7-9 and TRBJ2-5; D unresolved. CDR3 length: 17 residues. V dropped 1 base and J dropped 2 bases, with 17 bases sitting between them. CDR1 is SEHNR and CDR2 is FQNEAQ in the germline V gene (reference sequence). DNA of the CDR3: TGTGCCAGCAGCTTAGACCTCTATGTGGGAAAACAAGAGACCCAGTACTTC. Encoded protein: CASSLDLYVGKQETQYF.

The J gene is TRBJ2-2, the V gene TRBV6-8, with D possibly matching TRBD1 (5 bases). This CDR3 contains 15 residues. The germline V gene has CDR1 MNHGY and CDR2 SAAAGT. The V end was cut by 6 bases, the J end by 0 bases, with 11 bases between. CDR3 protein: CASRVDRPNTGELFF. CDR3 nucleotides: TGTGCCAGCAGGGTTGACAGACCGAACACCGGGGAGCTGTTTTTT.

V usage is TRBV7-6 and J usage is TRBJ2-7, with no clear D. The CDR3 extends over 16 amino acids. Germline CDR1 SGHVS, CDR2 FNYEAQ. The V end lost 5 bases, the J end lost 2 bases, and 19 bases lay between the germline ends. In nucleotides, the CDR3 is TGTGCCAGCAGCCCGACCCAAAGCAAGGGTACCTACGAGCAGTACTTC. Its protein product is CASSPTQSKGTYEQYF. The full variable domain, rest sourced from reference TRBV7-6 and TRBJ2-7, is GAGVSQSPRYKVTKRGQDVALRCDPISGHVSLYWYRQALGQGPEFLTYFNYEAQQDKSGLPNDRFSAERPEGSISTLTIQRTEQRDSAMYRCASSPTQSKGTYEQYFGPGTRLTVT.

This clonotype was seen more than once but under ten times. The chain is built from TRBV4-1 and TRBJ2-7, with TRBD2 matching over 9 bases. The V gene's germline CDR1 is MGHRA and CDR2 YSYEKL. V was clipped by 0 bases and J by 7 bases; unmatched bases: 16. The CDR3 has 18 residues. In DNA, the CDR3 is TGCGCCAGCAGCCAAGATCCCCCTGAGGGTAGCGGGAGAAGGGAGCAGTACTTC. The encoded protein is CASSQDPPEGSGRREQYF.

This clonotype has just a few counts. This chain uses TRBV12-3 or TRBV12-4 with TRBJ2-5, with TRBD2 identical over 14 bases. The J segment lost 10 bases and the V segment lost 6 bases, leaving 16 bases of the junction unmatched. The CDR3 extends over 17 amino acids. As DNA, the CDR3 is TGTGCCAGCAGCCTTACGCTCCCGGGACTAGCGGGAGTTAACCAGTACTTC. It encodes CASSLTLPGLAGVNQYF.

Here the CDR3 reads CASRYRGTGYYEQYF. The CDR3 bases are TGTGCCAGCAGATATCGCGGGACAGGGTATTACGAGCAGTACTTC. This chain links TRBV27 with TRBJ2-7, with 9 bases that match TRBD1. The V gene's germline CDR1 is MNHEY and CDR2 SMNVEV (reference sequence). Losses at the gene ends were 6 bases for V and 4 bases for J; bases not matched to a gene: 10. This CDR3 comprises 15 residues.

The sample holds many counts of this clonotype. This chain uses TRBV10-3 with TRBJ1-1; TRBD1 aligns across 8 bases. Germline-derived CDR1 and CDR2 are ENHRY and SYGVKD. V dropped 10 bases and J dropped 2; count of bases not matched to a gene: 9. The CDR3 contains 14 residues. CDR3 loop: CASKEGQANTEAFF. CDR3 bases: TGTGCCAGCAAAGAGGGACAGGCCAACACTGAAGCTTTCTTT.

The V call is TRBV2, the J call TRBJ1-1, with 8 bases identical to TRBD1. V shed 3 bases and J 0 bases; nucleotides not matched to a gene: 3. The germline gives CDR1 SNHLY, CDR2 FYNNEI. The length of the CDR3 is 15 residues. CDR3 sequence (DNA): TGTGCCAGCAGTGACAGGGGGCTGATGAACACTGAAGCTTTCTTT. Its protein product is CASSDRGLMNTEAFF.

This sequence joins TRBV15 and TRBJ1-4; the D gene is possibly TRBD1 (6 bases). The CDR3 has 13 amino acids. The germline gives CDR1 LNHNV, CDR2 YYDKDF (reference sequence). V was cut by 0 bases and J by 17 bases, with 16 bases left in between. In nucleotides, the CDR3 is TGTGCCACCAGCAGAGAGCCTACAGGGTCGGGTTTTTTT. It is translated as CATSREPTGSGFF.